This TCR beta chain originates from a study of T-cell memory formation after mild COVID-19. TCRdb used MiXCR to reprocess the 5' RACE reads, holding one entry per CDR3 protein. The data show 190,000 or so distinct CDR3 sequences, with 27% seen just once and roughly 11% held by the top ten. Whole-study findings and limits: Pre-infection memory held some responding clones, suggesting pre-existing cross-reactive T cells responded. Among contracting clones, CD4+ were mainly CM/EM and CD8+ enriched in EMRA.

This clonotype has just one count. Its antigen remains unidentified. Sequencing was carried out using PBMCs or a T cell subset sorted from them (not recorded which). The clonotype comes from an adult woman who had mild COVID-19 (a few samples of this study predate the infection). Cell type and time point are not known.

The CDR3 DNA sequence: TGTGCCAGCAGCGCGACCGGGACAGATAATTCACCCCTCCACTTT. It codes for CASSATGTDNSPLHF. V usage is TRBV9 and J usage is TRBJ1-6, with 7 bases aligning to TRBD1. V was clipped by 3 bases and J by 5 bases; unmatched bases: 5. Germline V CDR1 and CDR2: SGDLS, YYNGEE. The CDR3 sequence is 15 residues long.